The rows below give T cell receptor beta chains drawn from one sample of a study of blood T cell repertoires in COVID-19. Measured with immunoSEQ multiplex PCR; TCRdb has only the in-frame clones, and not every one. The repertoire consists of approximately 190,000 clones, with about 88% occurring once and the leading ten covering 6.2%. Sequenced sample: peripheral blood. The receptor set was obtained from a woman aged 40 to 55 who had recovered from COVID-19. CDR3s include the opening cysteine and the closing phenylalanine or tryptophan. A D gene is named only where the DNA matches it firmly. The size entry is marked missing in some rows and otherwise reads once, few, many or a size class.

CDR3nt: TGCGCCAGCAGCTCACAGGGGAAGGATGAAAAACTGTTTTTT
CDR3aa: CASSSQGKDEKLFF
j_gene: TRBJ1-4
len: 14
d_gene: TRBD1
v_gene: TRBV5-1
abundance: NA

CDR3nt: TGTGCCAGCAGGGAGACTAGCACAGATACGCAGTATTTT
CDR3aa: CASRETSTDTQYF
j_gene: TRBJ2-3
len: 13
d_gene: NA
v_gene: TRBV6-5
abundance: NA

CDR3nt: TGTGCCAGCAGTTTGGGACAGGGAAGGGGCTACGAGCAGTACTTC
CDR3aa: CASSLGQGRGYEQYF
j_gene: TRBJ2-7
len: 15
d_gene: TRBD1
v_gene: TRBV27
abundance: NA

CDR3nt: TGTGCCAGCAGCCATTCGGGACTAGCAGAGACCCAGTACTTC
CDR3aa: CASSHSGLAETQYF
j_gene: TRBJ2-5
len: 14
d_gene: TRBD2
v_gene: TRBV3-1/TRBV3-2
abundance: NA

CDR3nt: TGCGCCAGCAGCTGGGGGACTAGCGGGAGCTCTGAGCAGTTCTTC
CDR3aa: CASSWGTSGSSEQFF
j_gene: TRBJ2-1
len: 15
d_gene: TRBD2
v_gene: TRBV5-1
abundance: NA

CDR3nt: TGTGCCAGCTCACAGTTAGAGGGCAAGGGCCCTGAAGCTTTCTTT
CDR3aa: CASSQLEGKGPEAFF
j_gene: TRBJ1-1
len: 15
d_gene: NA
v_gene: TRBV18
abundance: NA

CDR3nt: TGTGCCAGCAGCTTGGACAGGGGGCTCGGGACCCAGTACTTC
CDR3aa: CASSLDRGLGTQYF
j_gene: TRBJ2-5
len: 14
d_gene: TRBD1
v_gene: TRBV5-6
abundance: NA

CDR3nt: TGCAGCGCGTGGGAGGGGGTGGACTATGGCTACACCTTC
CDR3aa: CSAWEGVDYGYTF
j_gene: TRBJ1-2
len: 13
d_gene: NA
v_gene: TRBV29-1
abundance: NA

CDR3nt: TGTGCCAGCAACGAAAAACTGGCTAGCGGGAGCACAGATACGCAGTATTTT
CDR3aa: CASNEKLASGSTDTQYF
j_gene: TRBJ2-3
len: 17
d_gene: TRBD2
v_gene: TRBV9
abundance: few

CDR3nt: TGTGCCTGGGTAAAGACAGATTATAATTCACCCCTCCACTTT
CDR3aa: CAWVKTDYNSPLHF
j_gene: TRBJ1-6
len: 14
d_gene: NA
v_gene: TRBV30
abundance: once

CDR3nt: TGTGCCAGCAGTGACGGCGGAGGGACAGATACGCAGTATTTT
CDR3aa: CASSDGGGTDTQYF
j_gene: TRBJ2-3
len: 14
d_gene: NA
v_gene: TRBV6-1
abundance: NA

CDR3nt: TGTGCCAGCAGCCTTGGGCACGAGCAGTACTTC
CDR3aa: CASSLGHEQYF
j_gene: TRBJ2-7
len: 11
d_gene: NA
v_gene: TRBV3-1/TRBV3-2
abundance: NA

CDR3nt: TGTGCCAGCAGCCTCGGGACTAGCGGGAGCAATGAGCAGTTCTTC
CDR3aa: CASSLGTSGSNEQFF
j_gene: TRBJ2-1
len: 15
d_gene: TRBD2
v_gene: TRBV11-1
abundance: NA

CDR3nt: TGTGCCTGGAGTGCGGGGGGGCAGCCCCAGCATTTT
CDR3aa: CAWSAGGQPQHF
j_gene: TRBJ1-5
len: 12
d_gene: NA
v_gene: TRBV30
abundance: NA

CDR3nt: TGTGCCAGCAGCCAAACGACTCGGGACGAGCAGTACTTC
CDR3aa: CASSQTTRDEQYF
j_gene: TRBJ2-7
len: 13
d_gene: NA
v_gene: TRBV6-2/TRBV6-3
abundance: NA

CDR3nt: TGTGCCAGCCGACCAGCGGGAGGCTCCTACGAGCAGTACTTC
CDR3aa: CASRPAGGSYEQYF
j_gene: TRBJ2-7
len: 14
d_gene: TRBD2
v_gene: TRBV3-1/TRBV3-2
abundance: NA

CDR3nt: TGTGCCAGCACCCCAACCGGGACTAGCGGGACAGATACGCAGTATTTT
CDR3aa: CASTPTGTSGTDTQYF
j_gene: TRBJ2-3
len: 16
d_gene: TRBD2
v_gene: TRBV4-2
abundance: NA

CDR3nt: TGTGCCAGCAGCAGGATCACAGATACGCAGTATTTT
CDR3aa: CASSRITDTQYF
j_gene: TRBJ2-3
len: 12
d_gene: NA
v_gene: TRBV28
abundance: once

CDR3nt: TGTGCCAGCATTCCTGGACAGGGGGCCCCCGGGGAGCTGTTTTTT
CDR3aa: CASIPGQGAPGELFF
j_gene: TRBJ2-2
len: 15
d_gene: TRBD1
v_gene: TRBV6-5
abundance: NA

CDR3nt: TGTGCCAGCAGCTCGACCGGGACAGGGGCTAACAATGAGCAGTTCTTC
CDR3aa: CASSSTGTGANNEQFF
j_gene: TRBJ2-1
len: 16
d_gene: TRBD1
v_gene: TRBV5-4
abundance: NA

CDR3nt: TGTGCCAGCAGCTTAGATTGGAGGACAGGTAATGAAAAACTGTTTTTT
CDR3aa: CASSLDWRTGNEKLFF
j_gene: TRBJ1-4
len: 16
d_gene: TRBD1
v_gene: TRBV11-3
abundance: few

CDR3nt: TGTGCCAGCAGTGAATACCCCGGGAGCCCCTACAATGAGCAGTTCTTC
CDR3aa: CASSEYPGSPYNEQFF
j_gene: TRBJ2-1
len: 16
d_gene: NA
v_gene: TRBV6-1
abundance: NA

CDR3nt: TGTGCCAGCAGGGGGGGGAGAAACACCATATATTTT
CDR3aa: CASRGGRNTIYF
j_gene: TRBJ1-3
len: 12
d_gene: NA
v_gene: TRBV6-6
abundance: once

CDR3nt: TGCGCCAGCAGCTTGGGGACTAGCGGGAGTGGGTCAGATACGCAGTATTTT
CDR3aa: CASSLGTSGSGSDTQYF
j_gene: TRBJ2-3
len: 17
d_gene: TRBD2
v_gene: TRBV5-1
abundance: NA

CDR3nt: TGTGCCAGTAGTATTACAGGGACAGAGACCCAGTACTTC
CDR3aa: CASSITGTETQYF
j_gene: TRBJ2-5
len: 13
d_gene: NA
v_gene: TRBV19
abundance: NA

CDR3nt: TGTGCCAGCAGTGAACGAGGATCCGGGGAGCCCCAGCATTTT
CDR3aa: CASSERGSGEPQHF
j_gene: TRBJ1-5
len: 14
d_gene: NA
v_gene: TRBV2
abundance: NA

CDR3nt: TGTGCCAGCAATACACAGGGCCCAGATTCACCCCTCCACTTT
CDR3aa: CASNTQGPDSPLHF
j_gene: TRBJ1-6
len: 14
d_gene: NA
v_gene: TRBV2
abundance: NA

CDR3nt: TGTGCCTGGAGTGTAGGGCTAGCGGGAGGGCCTAGGGCAACGCAGTACTATGGCTACACCTTC
CDR3aa: CAWSVGLAGGPRATQYYGYTF
j_gene: TRBJ1-2
len: 21
d_gene: NA
v_gene: TRBV30
abundance: NA

CDR3nt: TGTGCCAGCTCACCACAGCGGGGAAAAGACACTGAAGCTTTCTTT
CDR3aa: CASSPQRGKDTEAFF
j_gene: TRBJ1-1
len: 15
d_gene: NA
v_gene: TRBV18
abundance: NA

CDR3nt: TGTGCCAGTAGTATTGGCCCCGGGGAGCTGTTTTTT
CDR3aa: CASSIGPGELFF
j_gene: TRBJ2-2
len: 12
d_gene: NA
v_gene: TRBV19
abundance: NA

CDR3nt: TGCGCCAGCAGCCGAGGAGGACTAGCGGGGAACACAGATACGCAGTATTTT
CDR3aa: CASSRGGLAGNTDTQYF
j_gene: TRBJ2-3
len: 17
d_gene: TRBD2
v_gene: TRBV4-1
abundance: NA

CDR3nt: TGTGCCAGCAGCTTAGCCGCAGGGGGCGAGCAGTTCTTC
CDR3aa: CASSLAAGGEQFF
j_gene: TRBJ2-1
len: 13
d_gene: TRBD1
v_gene: TRBV11-1
abundance: NA

CDR3nt: TGTGCCTGGAGTGGACTAGCGGGGCCGGGGAGGGAGACCCAGTACTTC
CDR3aa: CAWSGLAGPGRETQYF
j_gene: TRBJ2-5
len: 16
d_gene: TRBD2
v_gene: TRBV30
abundance: NA

CDR3nt: TGTGCCACCAGTGACTCCTCTGACAGGGGAGGCTACGAGCAGTACTTC
CDR3aa: CATSDSSDRGGYEQYF
j_gene: TRBJ2-7
len: 16
d_gene: TRBD1
v_gene: TRBV24-1
abundance: NA

CDR3nt: TGTGCCAGCAGTTACGGCCAGTTGAACACTGAAGCTTTCTTT
CDR3aa: CASSYGQLNTEAFF
j_gene: TRBJ1-1
len: 14
d_gene: NA
v_gene: TRBV6-6
abundance: NA

CDR3nt: TGTGCCAGCTCACCACAGGGACAGGCGATGAACACTGAAGCTTTCTTT
CDR3aa: CASSPQGQAMNTEAFF
j_gene: TRBJ1-1
len: 16
d_gene: TRBD1
v_gene: TRBV18
abundance: NA

CDR3nt: TGTGCCAGCAGCGTAACAGGAAATTGGTACTATGGCTACACCTTC
CDR3aa: CASSVTGNWYYGYTF
j_gene: TRBJ1-2
len: 15
d_gene: NA
v_gene: TRBV5-8
abundance: once

CDR3nt: TGTGCCAGTAGTAAACAGGGCACGGAAGCTTTCTTT
CDR3aa: CASSKQGTEAFF
j_gene: TRBJ1-1
len: 12
d_gene: NA
v_gene: TRBV19
abundance: few

CDR3nt: TGTGCCAGCAGTTTGTTCGGGTACGAGCAGTTCTTC
CDR3aa: CASSLFGYEQFF
j_gene: TRBJ2-1
len: 12
d_gene: NA
v_gene: TRBV28
abundance: NA

CDR3nt: TGTGCCTGGAGTGTACTTCGTACGGGAGGCCCTTCCTCCTACGAGCAGTACTTC
CDR3aa: CAWSVLRTGGPSSYEQYF
j_gene: TRBJ2-7
len: 18
d_gene: TRBD2
v_gene: TRBV30
abundance: NA

CDR3nt: TGTGCCAGCGTAGACCGACAGGGGTCCTACGAGCAGTACTTC
CDR3aa: CASVDRQGSYEQYF
j_gene: TRBJ2-7
len: 14
d_gene: TRBD1
v_gene: TRBV7-2
abundance: NA

CDR3nt: TGTGCCAGCAGCTTAGGGGGACTAGGGGATCTGGAGACCCAGTACTTC
CDR3aa: CASSLGGLGDLETQYF
j_gene: TRBJ2-5
len: 16
d_gene: TRBD2
v_gene: TRBV7-2
abundance: NA